Listed below are T cell receptor beta chains from one sample, sequenced in a study of early T cells in non-severe SARS-CoV-2 infection. A single record per CDR3 protein comes from TCRdb applying MiXCR to the 5' RACE reads. Of 95,000 to 150,000 distinct CDR3 sequences listed, under 15% are singletons. Sequenced: whole blood. These receptors were collected from an adult who was a healthcare worker with PCR-confirmed SARS-CoV-2 infection or an uninfected control (not recorded which). The CDR3 runs from the conserved cysteine through the conserved F or W. A D gene is named only where the DNA matches it firmly. Clone size is stated in some rows and not others, as once, few, many or a class when expanded.

TRBJ1-3	.	TRBV20-1	.	TGCAGTGCTAGACCACTTTTGTCTGGAAACACCATATATTTT	CSARPLLSGNTIYF
TRBJ2-7	TRBD1	TRBV29-1	many	TGCAGCGTTTCGGGACAGGTCAACGAGCAGTACTTC	CSVSGQVNEQYF
TRBJ2-2	.	TRBV5-1	.	TGCGCCAGCAGCTTGGCTACTTTCAGCGGGGAGCTGTTTTTT	CASSLATFSGELFF
TRBJ2-1	.	TRBV12-3/TRBV12-4	few	TGTGCCAGCACCAAAGGAGGGGGGGCCTCAGGGCTCCCTTTTAATGAGCAGTTCTTC	CASTKGGGASGLPFNEQFF
TRBJ2-3	TRBD1	TRBV7-3	many	TGTGCCAGCAGCTTAAACCGACAGGGTGGGTTAGATACGCAGTATTTT	CASSLNRQGGLDTQYF
TRBJ2-3	TRBD2	TRBV4-1	medium-sized	TGCGCCAGCAGCCAAGATGGACTAGCTCCGAGCACAGATACGCAGTATTTT	CASSQDGLAPSTDTQYF
TRBJ1-6	TRBD1	TRBV18	.	TGTGCCAGCTCACCGGCGGGACAGGTTGGCTCACCCCTCCACTTT	CASSPAGQVGSPLHF
TRBJ2-1	TRBD2	TRBV5-4	few	TGTGCCAGCAGCTTGGCCGGGACTAACCCCAATGAGCAGTTCTTC	CASSLAGTNPNEQFF
TRBJ2-1	.	TRBV29-1	.	TGCAGCGTTGACGGGCCCGGAGGCAATGAGCAGTTCTTC	CSVDGPGGNEQFF
TRBJ1-1	TRBD1	TRBV27	few	TGTGCCAGCAGTTGGACAGGGGGGACTGAAGCTTTCTTT	CASSWTGGTEAFF
TRBJ1-2	TRBD1	TRBV12-3/TRBV12-4	few	TGTGCCAGCAGTCTCAGGGGGAGATATGGCTACACCTTC	CASSLRGRYGYTF
TRBJ2-3	.	TRBV5-1	few	TGCGCCAGCAGCTTGGCCTTGGCTAGCAGTACAGATACGCAGTATTTT	CASSLALASSTDTQYF
TRBJ2-7	.	TRBV5-1	few	TGCGCCAGCATACTTTCTGTTGGACCGCACTACGAGCAGTACTTC	CASILSVGPHYEQYF
TRBJ2-2	.	TRBV30	few	TGTGCCTGGAGTTTGGGGACATCTTTCACCGGGGAGCTGTTTTTT	CAWSLGTSFTGELFF
TRBJ1-1	.	TRBV5-4	few	TGTGCCAGCAGCTCCCGAAGAGACACTGAAGCTTTCTTT	CASSSRRDTEAFF
TRBJ1-2	.	TRBV6-1	few	TGTGCCGGGAACAGCGGCTATGGCTACACCTTC	CAGNSGYGYTF
TRBJ2-7	.	TRBV4-1	few	TGCGCCAGCAGCCAAGATCCGACGAGTGAGCAGTACTTC	CASSQDPTSEQYF
TRBJ2-7	TRBD1	TRBV6-6	few	TGTGCCAGCACCCCTCAAAACTCAGGGACAGAAGAGCAGTACTTC	CASTPQNSGTEEQYF
TRBJ2-2	.	TRBV6-2/TRBV6-3	few	TGTGCCAGCACCTCGGCGGTCCCCGGGGAGCTGTTTTTT	CASTSAVPGELFF
TRBJ1-1	.	TRBV3-1	.	TGTGCCAGCAGCCAAGTACCGAACACTGAAGCTTTCTTT	CASSQVPNTEAFF
TRBJ2-5	.	TRBV9	.	TGTGCCAGCAGCCCAGGGGTCGGCGCGGCGGAGACCCAGTACTTC	CASSPGVGAAETQYF